Listed here are 27 T cell receptor beta chains from one sample, sequenced in a study of tissue T cells after allogeneic stem cell transplantation. Time point given: mouse harvest day 14 after allogeneic transplant. The graft held 10^6 splenic CD5+ T cells and 10^7 T-cell-depleted bone marrow cells. Assay used: immunoSEQ multiplex PCR; TCRdb lists only in-frame clones, some missing. There are fewer than 9,000 clones in the sample; around 35% occur only once, and 3% to 4% lies in the top ten. The sequenced sample was skin. The receptors originated from a female BALB/c mouse given C57BL/6 T cells with graft-versus-host disease after an allogeneic hematopoietic cell transplant.

A remark on this clone: Mouse germline and gene names are used. The sequenced fragment ends 1 residue before the CDR3 boundary, so the rest is inferred from the germline J gene. The gene calls are TRBV26 and TRBJ1-4; D might be TRBD1 (5 bases). V was trimmed by 4 bases and J by 9 bases, leaving 9 bases between them. The CDR3 runs to 12 residues. Germline CDR1 KGHPV, CDR2 FQNQEV (reference sequence). CDR3 protein: CASSRDGKRLFF. Partial CDR3 DNA: TGTGCCAGCAGTCGGGACGGCAAAAGATTATTT.

This clone was seen only a few times. Genes and germline come from the mouse. The CDR3 end lies 1 residue beyond the end of the read and is filled in from the germline J gene. V gene TRBV26 combines with J gene TRBJ1-3; TRBD1 agrees at 9 bases. The V gene end was trimmed by 3 bases and the J gene end by 0 bases; junction bases not matched to a gene: 3. CDR1 KGHPV and CDR2 FQNQEV come from the germline V gene (reference sequence). This CDR3 is 16 amino acids long. The CDR3 bases that were read are TGTGCCAGCAGTCTACAGGGGGCCGGTTCTGGAAATACGCTCTAT. Its protein product is CASSLQGAGSGNTLY. The CDR3 in full is CASSLQGAGSGNTLYF. The full variable domain, with the rest looked up from reference TRBV26 and TRBJ1-3, is NSKVIQTPRYLVKGQGQKAKMRCIPEKGHPVVFWYQQNKNNEFKFLINFQNQEVLQQIDMTEKRFSAECPSNSPCSLEIQSSEAGDSALYLCASSLQGAGSGNTLYFGEGSRLIVV.

For this clone: Genes and germline are mouse. The CDR3 DNA, read in part, is TGTGCAAGCAGACGGGACGGCACAGAAGTCTTC. Translating gives CASRRDGTEVF. The entire CDR3 protein is CASRRDGTEVFF. The V and J genes are TRBV16 and TRBJ1-1; possible D gene TRBD1, 5 bases. The read ends 1 residue early relative to the CDR3; the germline J gene fills the gap. The CDR3 runs 12 residues. Germline V gives CDR1 SGHSA, CDR2 FRNQAP. Trimming pared 6 bases from V and 4 bases from J, leaving 9 bases between.

Turning to this clone: Gene names and germline refer to mouse. The read is 1 residue too short to cover the CDR3 end, so that end is filled in from the germline J gene. The chain recombines TRBV12-2 with TRBJ1-4; 7 bases map to TRBD1. CDR1 and CDR2 (germline): SGHLS, HYDKME. The CDR3 extends over 13 amino acids. V dropped 2 bases and J dropped 5; count of bases not matched to a gene: 1. CDR3 DNA, as far as it was read: TGTGCCAGCTCTCCGGGACAGAACGAAAGATTATTT. Translating it yields CASSPGQNERLF. The whole CDR3 region reads CASSPGQNERLFF. The full variable domain, with the rest looked up from reference TRBV12-2 and TRBJ1-4, is NSGVVQSPRYIIKGKGERSILKCIPISGHLSVAWYQQTQGQELKFFIQHYDKMERDKGNLPSRFSVQQFDDYHSEMNMSALELEDSAVYFCASSPGQNERLFFGHGTKLSVL.

Only a few counts were recorded for this clone. Mouse gene names apply. The sequence runs out 1 residue before the end of the CDR3; the remainder is reconstructed from the germline J gene. The chain has TRBV26 and TRBJ1-1, with D hard to call. The CDR3 length is 13 residues. With 4 bases removed from V and 0 bases from J, the gap between germline ends came to 6 bases. Germline CDR1 reads KGHPV; CDR2 reads FQNQEV (reference sequence). The CDR3 spells CASSPSTNTEVFF. CDR3 DNA (partial): TGTGCCAGCAGTCCTTCAACAAACACAGAAGTCTTC.

This clone was counted a few times. Each gene name is a mouse one. The CDR3 here is CASSLLGSQNTLYF. The part of the CDR3 DNA that was read is TGTGCCAGCAGCTTACTGGGGAGTCAAAACACCTTGTAC. The rearrangement uses TRBV4 and TRBJ2-4; TRBD2 agrees at 7 bases. The CDR3 end is not reached by the read, which stops 1 residue before it; the germline J gene fills it in. After removal of 4 bases from V and 0 bases from J, the junction contained 1 base not matched to a gene. The CDR3 is made up of 14 amino acids. CDR1 LGHDT and CDR2 YNNKQL come from the germline V gene (reference sequence).

For this clone: Any gene name here is a mouse gene name. The read is 1 residue too short to cover the CDR3 end, so that end is filled in from the germline J gene. J is TRBJ2-5 and V is TRBV12-2, with 13 nucleotides matching TRBD2. Germline V gives CDR1 SGHLS, CDR2 HYDKME. This CDR3 is 14 amino acids long. V trimming: 3 bases; J trimming: 8 bases; junction bases outside the gene matches: 4. The CDR3 spells CASSGDWGGGTQYF. The sequenced CDR3 bases are TGTGCCAGCTCTGGGGACTGGGGGGGAGGCACCCAGTAC. Combining the CDR3 with reference TRBV12-2 and TRBJ2-5 gives the whole variable domain NSGVVQSPRYIIKGKGERSILKCIPISGHLSVAWYQQTQGQELKFFIQHYDKMERDKGNLPSRFSVQQFDDYHSEMNMSALELEDSAVYFCASSGDWGGGTQYFGPGTRLLVL.

Details on this clone: The gene symbols are mouse symbols. The CDR3 extends 1 residue past the end of the read, so its final part is completed from the germline J gene. The genes are TRBV24 and TRBJ1-1; 8 bases are a match to TRBD1. From germline, CDR1 is KGHTA and CDR2 FRNEEI. The junction had 1 base not matched to a gene; V was cut back by 4 bases and J by 0 bases. The CDR3 is 14 amino acids. The CDR3 reads CASSPGQANTEVFF. The sequenced CDR3 bases are TGTGCCAGCAGTCCGGGACAGGCAAACACAGAAGTCTTC.

In regard to this clone: Gene names and germline match the mouse. The read ends 1 residue before the CDR3 terminus; that terminus is restored from the germline J gene. The genes are TRBV26 and TRBJ2-7; D unresolved. Germline CDR1 reads KGHPV; CDR2 reads FQNQEV (reference sequence). Trimming pared 2 bases from V and 4 bases from J, leaving 6 bases between. The CDR3 covers 12 residues. The CDR3 is CASSLDMYEQYF. The sequenced part of the CDR3 DNA is TGTGCCAGCAGTCTGGACATGTATGAACAGTAC.

As regards this clone: Genes and germline come from the mouse. The read ends 1 residue shy of where the CDR3 ends; the end is completed using the germline J gene. The rearrangement links TRBV23 to TRBJ2-7; the table's D call TRBD1 went unverified against the DNA. The CDR3 sequence is 15 residues long. Germline CDR1 KGHTA, CDR2 FQNQQP. The covered CDR3 bases are TGCTCCAGCAGTCACCTAACAGGGGGCGCGAGAGAACAGTAC. Encoded protein: CSSSHLTGGAREQY. The full CDR3 sequence reads CSSSHLTGGAREQYF. The whole variable domain, remainder taken from reference TRBV23 and TRBJ2-7, is DAAVTQKPRYLIKMKGQEAEMKCIPEKGHTAVFWYQQKQSKELKFLIYFQNQQPLDQIDMVKERFSAVCPSSSLCSLGIRTCEAEDSALYLCSSSHLTGGAREQYFGPGTRLTVL.

This clone was recorded a few times. The genes are named according to mouse. The read comes to an end 1 residue before the CDR3 does, leaving the germline J gene to fill in the end. This sequence joins TRBV26 and TRBJ2-3, with a weak D call TRBD1 (5 bases). This CDR3 contains 13 residues. V was pared by 6 bases and J by 0 bases, with 7 bases between. The germline CDR1 and CDR2 sequences are KGHPV and FQNQEV (reference sequence). This CDR3 is CASRDNSAETLYF. The sequenced CDR3 bases are TGTGCCAGCAGGGACAATAGTGCAGAAACGCTGTAT.

In the case of this clone: Genes and germline come from the mouse. The read ends 1 residue early relative to the CDR3; the germline J gene fills the gap. J is TRBJ1-4 and V is TRBV13-3; 11 bases align to TRBD1. The CDR3 is made up of 14 amino acids. The V gene's germline CDR1 is NNHDY and CDR2 SYVADS. The V segment lost 4 bases and the J segment 7 bases; nucleotides outside the gene matches: 3. The CDR3 loop is CASSRDRGAERLFF. CDR3 bases read: TGTGCCAGCAGTCGGGACAGGGGGGCCGAAAGATTATTT.

This clone was seen more than once but under ten times. Gene names are mouse gene names. The CDR3 end falls 1 residue outside the read, so it is completed with the germline J gene. The rearrangement uses TRBV26 and TRBJ1-3, with D possibly being TRBD1 (5 bases). Germline-derived CDR1 and CDR2 are KGHPV and FQNQEV (reference sequence). The CDR3 length is 13 residues. Trimming took 4 bases from V and 2 from J, leaving 6 bases between them. The CDR3 DNA, read in part, is TGTGCCAGCAGTCCCAGGGCTGGAAATACGCTCTAT. Its protein product is CASSPRAGNTLY. The CDR3, in full, reads CASSPRAGNTLYF.

With regard to this clone: Genes here carry mouse names. The sequence runs out 1 residue before the end of the CDR3; the remainder is reconstructed from the germline J gene. The chain links TRBV20 to TRBJ2-3; TRBD2 agrees at 10 bases. V lost 5 bases, J lost 8 bases, and 4 bases stayed unmatched. CDR3 length equals 12 residues. Germline lookup yields CDR1 GFQATS and CDR2 STVNSAI. CDR3 bases read: TGTGGTGCTTTACTGGGGGGGGGAACGCTGTAT. Its protein is CGALLGGGTLY. The complete CDR3 protein is CGALLGGGTLYF.

Details on this clone: Genes and germline are mouse. The observed sequence ends 1 residue before the CDR3 terminus, with the missing tail filled in from the germline J gene. This chain uses TRBV26 with TRBJ1-5, with D perhaps matching TRBD1 (5 bases). The CDR3 is 14 residues long. Germline CDR1 and CDR2: KGHPV and FQNQEV (reference sequence). Trimming pared 4 bases from V and 0 bases from J, leaving 7 bases between. CDR3 bases read: TGTGCCAGCAGTCCACAGGTTAACAACCAGGCTCCGCTT. It yields the protein CASSPQVNNQAPL. The whole CDR3 region reads CASSPQVNNQAPLF. The full variable domain, rest sourced from reference TRBV26 and TRBJ1-5, is NSKVIQTPRYLVKGQGQKAKMRCIPEKGHPVVFWYQQNKNNEFKFLINFQNQEVLQQIDMTEKRFSAECPSNSPCSLEIQSSEAGDSALYLCASSPQVNNQAPLFGEGTRLSVL.

About this clone itself: Gene and germline names: mouse. The missing CDR3 end, 1 residue past where the read stops, is filled in from the germline J gene. The chain joins TRBV26 to TRBJ2-4; the match to TRBD2 covers 8 bases. Germline trimming cut 4 bases from V and 0 bases from J; bases unmatched to any gene: 6. The CDR3 spans 16 residues. Germline-derived CDR1 and CDR2 are KGHPV and FQNQEV (reference sequence). The covered CDR3 bases are TGTGCCAGCAGTCCTCCTGGGGGGCTCAGTCAAAACACCTTGTAC. It specifies CASSPPGGLSQNTLY. The whole CDR3 protein is CASSPPGGLSQNTLYF.

Comments on this clone: The germline and genes are mouse ones. The CDR3 end falls 1 residue outside the read, so it is completed with the germline J gene. This sample also contains other DNA sequences that code for the same CDR3. The rearrangement uses TRBV3 and TRBJ1-3, with D unclear. This CDR3 has 14 amino acids. The V end was cut by 6 bases, the J end by 0 bases, with 9 bases between. Germline lookup yields CDR1 SNHLY and CDR2 FYNGKV (reference sequence). Incomplete CDR3 DNA: TGTGCCAGCAGTCAGACAACTTCTGGAAATACGCTCTAT. It is translated as CASSQTTSGNTLY. The complete CDR3 sequence is CASSQTTSGNTLYF.

As for this clone: This may be a read error: a much more frequent sequence differs by one nucleotide. Gene names and germline match the mouse. The read ends 1 residue before the CDR3 terminus; that terminus is restored from the germline J gene. This chain connects TRBV26 to TRBJ1-3, with TRBD1 matching over 8 bases. The CDR3 contains 14 residues. CDR1 KGHPV and CDR2 FQNQEV come from the germline V gene (reference sequence). The CDR3 bases that were read are TGTGCCAGCAGTCTCAGGGGGCCTGGACATACGCTCTAT. Residues: CASSLRGPGHTLY. The entire CDR3 sequence reads CASSLRGPGHTLYF.

Within the sample, this clone is medium-sized. Gene names are the mouse ones. The CDR3 is cut off 1 residue early in the read; its end comes from the germline J gene. The chain has TRBV19 and TRBJ1-2; D is possibly TRBD1 (6 bases). The CDR3 extends over 14 amino acids. Germline loops: CDR1 FNHDT, CDR2 SITEND (reference sequence). V was clipped by 2 bases and J by 4 bases, with 12 bases between them. The CDR3 DNA, read in part, is TGTGCCAGCAGTATGCCCTCACAGGGCTCCGACTACACC. Amino acids: CASSMPSQGSDYT. In full, the CDR3 reads CASSMPSQGSDYTF.

As for this clone: The germline and genes are mouse ones. The read is 1 residue too short to cover the CDR3 end, so that end is filled in from the germline J gene. V usage is TRBV26 and J usage is TRBJ2-5, with TRBD2 matching over 9 bases. V lost 6 bases, J lost 2 bases, and 6 bases stayed unmatched. The CDR3 is 15 residues long. Germline-derived CDR1 and CDR2 are KGHPV and FQNQEV (reference sequence). The sequenced part of the CDR3 DNA is TGTGCCAGCAGATCCTTACTGGGGGGCCAAGACACCCAGTAC. It encodes CASRSLLGGQDTQY. The full CDR3 is CASRSLLGGQDTQYF.

This clone was found a few times. The gene symbols are mouse symbols. The read terminates 1 residue ahead of where the CDR3 ends, so the germline J gene completes it. The chain carries TRBV3 and TRBJ1-3; possibly TRBD1 for D (5 bases). Trimming took 4 bases from V and 8 from J, leaving 12 bases between them. CDR1 is SNHLY and CDR2 is FYNGKV in the germline V gene (reference sequence). This CDR3 region has 13 residues. CDR3 bases read: TGTGCCAGCAGCTCAGAGGGACCCCATACGCTCTAT. As protein: CASSSEGPHTLY. The CDR3 in its entirety is CASSSEGPHTLYF.

On this clone: Genes and germline come from the mouse. The read ends 1 residue before the CDR3 terminus; that terminus is restored from the germline J gene. This sequence joins TRBV23 and TRBJ2-3; the table assigns TRBD1, which was not confirmed against the DNA. Germline lookup yields CDR1 KGHTA and CDR2 FQNQQP. The CDR3 has 15 amino acids. CDR3 DNA (partial): TGCTCCAGCAGTCAATCCCCCGACAGGGGAAAAACGCTGTAT. This translates into CSSSQSPDRGKTLY. The whole CDR3 protein reads CSSSQSPDRGKTLYF.

This clone is medium-sized. Any gene name here is a mouse gene name. Sequencing ends 1 residue short of the CDR3 end; the germline J gene provides the rest. This chain links TRBV26 with TRBJ1-3, with D unresolved. V dropped 1 base and J dropped 0 bases, with 4 bases sitting between them. CDR3 length equals 14 residues. The germline gives CDR1 KGHPV, CDR2 FQNQEV (reference sequence). The CDR3 sequence is CASSLLDSGNTLYF. CDR3 DNA, as far as it was read: TGTGCCAGCAGTCTGTTGGATTCTGGAAATACGCTCTAT.

In its sample, this clone ranks as medium-sized. Gene names refer to mouse genes. Read sequence stops 1 residue before the CDR3 end, and the germline J gene provides the missing end. The chain combines TRBV12-1 with TRBJ1-3; 9 bases are shared with TRBD1. Germline CDR1 and CDR2: SGHSN and HYEKVE. Germline trimming cut 4 bases from V and 10 bases from J; bases unmatched to any gene: 4. This CDR3 has 12 amino acids. The CDR3 bases that were read are TGTGCCAGCTCCCGGGACAGGGACACGCTCTAT. This translates into CASSRDRDTLY. The entire CDR3 sequence reads CASSRDRDTLYF.

Concerning this clone itself: Genes and germline are mouse. The read terminates 1 residue ahead of where the CDR3 ends, so the germline J gene completes it. V is TRBV3 and J is TRBJ1-1; possible D gene TRBD1, 6 bases. Germline loops: CDR1 SNHLY, CDR2 FYNGKV (reference sequence). V lost 1 base and J lost 7, with 10 bases in between. CDR3 length equals 13 residues. The CDR3 DNA, read in part, is TGTGCCAGCAGCTTAGTGGGGGCAGGAGAAGTCTTC. Translated, it gives CASSLVGAGEVF. Given in full, the CDR3 is CASSLVGAGEVFF.

About this clone: Mouse gene names and germline throughout. The read is 1 residue too short to cover the CDR3 end, so that end is filled in from the germline J gene. The chain links TRBV20 to TRBJ1-6, with no clear D. TRBJ1-6 belongs to the ORF category, with a function that is uncertain. This CDR3 spans 14 amino acids. The germline V gene encodes CDR1 GFQATS and CDR2 STVNSAI. With 0 bases removed from V and 0 bases from J, the gap between germline ends came to 3 bases. The CDR3 sequence: CGARDSSYNSPLYF. CDR3 DNA, as far as it was read: TGTGGTGCTAGGGACAGTTCCTATAATTCGCCCCTCTAC.

With respect to this clone: Gene labels here are mouse ones. The CDR3 extends 1 residue past the end of the read, so its final part is completed from the germline J gene. V is TRBV20 and J is TRBJ2-4; 10 nucleotides agree with TRBD2. This CDR3 has 15 amino acids. J gave up 4 bases and V 0 bases, and 4 bases lay outside the gene matches. Looked up from germline, CDR1 is GFQATS and CDR2 is STVNSAI. The CDR3 protein is CGARDLGLGKNTLYF. Incomplete CDR3 DNA: TGTGGTGCTAGGGATTTGGGACTGGGGAAAAACACCTTGTAC.